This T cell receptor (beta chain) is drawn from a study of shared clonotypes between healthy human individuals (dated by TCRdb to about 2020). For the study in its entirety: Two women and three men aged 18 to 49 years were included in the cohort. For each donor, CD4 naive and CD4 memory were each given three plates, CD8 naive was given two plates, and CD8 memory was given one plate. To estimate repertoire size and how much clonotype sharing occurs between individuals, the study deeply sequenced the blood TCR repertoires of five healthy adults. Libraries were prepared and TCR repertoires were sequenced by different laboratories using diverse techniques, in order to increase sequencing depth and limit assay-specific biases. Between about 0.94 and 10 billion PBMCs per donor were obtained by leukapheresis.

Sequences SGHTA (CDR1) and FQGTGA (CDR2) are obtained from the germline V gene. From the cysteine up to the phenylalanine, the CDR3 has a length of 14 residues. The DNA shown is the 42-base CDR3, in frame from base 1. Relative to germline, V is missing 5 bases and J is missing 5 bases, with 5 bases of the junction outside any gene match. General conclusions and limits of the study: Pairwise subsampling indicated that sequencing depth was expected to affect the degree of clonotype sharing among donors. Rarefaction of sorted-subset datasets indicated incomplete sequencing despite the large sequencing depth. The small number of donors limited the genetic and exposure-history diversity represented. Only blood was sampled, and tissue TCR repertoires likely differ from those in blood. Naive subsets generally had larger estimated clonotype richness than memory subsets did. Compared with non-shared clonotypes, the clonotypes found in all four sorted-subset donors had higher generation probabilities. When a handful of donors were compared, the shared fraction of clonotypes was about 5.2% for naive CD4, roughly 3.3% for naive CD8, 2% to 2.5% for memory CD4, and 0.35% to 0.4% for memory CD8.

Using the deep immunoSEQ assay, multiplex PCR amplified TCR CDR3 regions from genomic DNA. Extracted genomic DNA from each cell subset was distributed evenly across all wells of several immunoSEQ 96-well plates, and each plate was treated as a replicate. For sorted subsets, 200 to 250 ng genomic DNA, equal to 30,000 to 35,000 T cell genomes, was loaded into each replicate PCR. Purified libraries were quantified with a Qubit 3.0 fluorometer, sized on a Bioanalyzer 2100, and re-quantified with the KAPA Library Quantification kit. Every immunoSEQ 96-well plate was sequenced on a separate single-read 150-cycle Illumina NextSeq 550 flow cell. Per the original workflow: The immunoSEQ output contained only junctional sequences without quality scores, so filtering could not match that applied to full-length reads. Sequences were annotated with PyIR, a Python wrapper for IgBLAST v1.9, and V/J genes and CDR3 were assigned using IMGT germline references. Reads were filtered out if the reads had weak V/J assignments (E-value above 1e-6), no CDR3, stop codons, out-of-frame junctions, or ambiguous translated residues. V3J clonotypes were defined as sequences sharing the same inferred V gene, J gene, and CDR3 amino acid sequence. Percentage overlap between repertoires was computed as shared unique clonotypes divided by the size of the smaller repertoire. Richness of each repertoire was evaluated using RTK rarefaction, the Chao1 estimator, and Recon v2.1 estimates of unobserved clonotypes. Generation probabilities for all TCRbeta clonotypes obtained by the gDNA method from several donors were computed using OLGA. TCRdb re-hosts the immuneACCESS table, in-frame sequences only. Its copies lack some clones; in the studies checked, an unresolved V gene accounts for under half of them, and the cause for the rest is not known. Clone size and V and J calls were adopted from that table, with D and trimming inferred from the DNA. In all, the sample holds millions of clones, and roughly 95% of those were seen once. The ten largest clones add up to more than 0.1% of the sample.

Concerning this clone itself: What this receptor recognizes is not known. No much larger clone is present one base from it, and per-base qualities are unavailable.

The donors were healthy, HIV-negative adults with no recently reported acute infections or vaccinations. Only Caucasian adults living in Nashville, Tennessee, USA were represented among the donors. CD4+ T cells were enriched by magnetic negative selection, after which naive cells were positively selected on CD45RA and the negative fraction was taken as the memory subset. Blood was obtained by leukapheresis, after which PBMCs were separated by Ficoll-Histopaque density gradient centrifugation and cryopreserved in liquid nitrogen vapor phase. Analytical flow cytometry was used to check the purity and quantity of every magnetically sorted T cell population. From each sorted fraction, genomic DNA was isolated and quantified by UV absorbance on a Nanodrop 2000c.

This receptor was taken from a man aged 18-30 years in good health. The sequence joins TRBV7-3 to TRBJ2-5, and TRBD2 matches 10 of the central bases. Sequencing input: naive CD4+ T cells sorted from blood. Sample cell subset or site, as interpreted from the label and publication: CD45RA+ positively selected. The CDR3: CASSPGTSVETQYF. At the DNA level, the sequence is TGTGCCAGCAGCCCAGGGACTAGCGTGGAGACCCAGTACTTC.